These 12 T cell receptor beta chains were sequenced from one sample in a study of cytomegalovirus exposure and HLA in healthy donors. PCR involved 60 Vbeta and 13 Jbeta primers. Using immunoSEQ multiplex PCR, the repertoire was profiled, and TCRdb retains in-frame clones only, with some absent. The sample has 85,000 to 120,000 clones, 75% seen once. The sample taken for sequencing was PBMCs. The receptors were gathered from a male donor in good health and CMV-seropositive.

CDR3 coding DNA: TGTGCCAGCAGCGAGGGAGCAGGCTATAACACTGAAGCTTTCTTT. This encodes CASSEGAGYNTEAFF. V and J are TRBV9 and TRBJ1-1; D unclear. The CDR3 loop spans 15 amino acids. The germline V gene has CDR1 SGDLS and CDR2 YYNGEE. V dropped 3 bases and J dropped 2 bases, with 14 bases sitting between them.

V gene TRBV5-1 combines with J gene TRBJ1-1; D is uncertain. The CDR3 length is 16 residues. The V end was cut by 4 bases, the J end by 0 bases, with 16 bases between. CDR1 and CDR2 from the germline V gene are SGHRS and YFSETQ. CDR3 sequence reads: CASSNDGGGMNTEAFF. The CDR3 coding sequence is TGCGCCAGCAGCAATGACGGAGGCGGGATGAACACTGAAGCTTTCTTT.

The CDR3 region is CASSPGGGRDTQYF. CDR3 bases: TGTGCCAGCAGCCCGGGGGGGGGCCGAGATACGCAGTATTTT. The chain couples TRBV7-8 to TRBJ2-3; TRBD2 agrees at 8 bases. The V gene's germline CDR1 is SGHVS and CDR2 FQNEAQ. The V and J ends lost 5 bases and 5 bases, in that order; junction bases with no gene match: 6. The CDR3 consists of 14 residues.

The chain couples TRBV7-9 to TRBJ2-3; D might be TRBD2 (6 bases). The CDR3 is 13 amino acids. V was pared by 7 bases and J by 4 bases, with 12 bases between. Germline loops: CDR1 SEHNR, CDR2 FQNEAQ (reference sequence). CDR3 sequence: CASKSAGPDTQYF. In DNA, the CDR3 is TGTGCCAGCAAAAGTGCGGGACCAGATACGCAGTATTTT.

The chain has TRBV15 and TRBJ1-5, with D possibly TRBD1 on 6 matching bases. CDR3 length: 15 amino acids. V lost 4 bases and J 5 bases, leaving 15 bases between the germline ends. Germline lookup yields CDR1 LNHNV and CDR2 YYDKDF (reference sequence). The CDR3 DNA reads TGTGCCACCAGCACCACCGGGGGGGCGCATCAGCCCCAGCATTTT. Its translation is CATSTTGGAHQPQHF.

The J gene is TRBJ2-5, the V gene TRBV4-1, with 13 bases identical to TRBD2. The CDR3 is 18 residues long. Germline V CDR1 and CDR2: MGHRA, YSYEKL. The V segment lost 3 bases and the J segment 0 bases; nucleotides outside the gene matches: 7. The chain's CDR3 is CASSQTTSGGPNQETQYF. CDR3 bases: TGCGCCAGCAGCCAGACGACTAGCGGGGGGCCGAACCAAGAGACCCAGTACTTC.

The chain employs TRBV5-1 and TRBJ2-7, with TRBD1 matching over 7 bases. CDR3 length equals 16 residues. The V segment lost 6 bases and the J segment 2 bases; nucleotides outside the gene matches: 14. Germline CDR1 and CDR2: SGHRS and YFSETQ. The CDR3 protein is CASTNLGGAVTYEQYF. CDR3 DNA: TGCGCCAGCACCAACTTAGGGGGCGCGGTGACCTACGAGCAGTACTTC.

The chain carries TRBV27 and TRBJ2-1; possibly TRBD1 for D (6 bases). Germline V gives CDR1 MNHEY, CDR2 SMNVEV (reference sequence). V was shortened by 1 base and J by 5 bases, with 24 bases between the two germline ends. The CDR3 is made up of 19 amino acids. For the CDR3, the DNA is TGTGCCAGCAGTTTATTTGCCCACAGGGCGCAACGTCAAGACAATGAGCAGTTCTTC. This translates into CASSLFAHRAQRQDNEQFF.

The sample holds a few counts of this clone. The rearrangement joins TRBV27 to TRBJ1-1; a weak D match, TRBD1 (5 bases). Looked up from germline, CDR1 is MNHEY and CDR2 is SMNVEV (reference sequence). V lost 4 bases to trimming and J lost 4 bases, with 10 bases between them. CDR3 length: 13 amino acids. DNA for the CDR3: TGTGCCAGCAGTTGGTCGGGGGGCACTGAAGCTTTCTTT. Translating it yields CASSWSGGTEAFF.

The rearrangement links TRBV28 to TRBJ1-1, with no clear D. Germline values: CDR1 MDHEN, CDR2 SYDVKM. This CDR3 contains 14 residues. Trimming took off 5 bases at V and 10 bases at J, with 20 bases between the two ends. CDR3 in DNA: TGTGCCAGCAGTCCACCCCACAGTGGGCCCGGAGCTTTCTTT. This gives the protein CASSPPHSGPGAFF. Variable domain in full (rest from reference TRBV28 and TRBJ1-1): DVKVTQSSRYLVKRTGEKVFLECVQDMDHENMFWYRQDPGLGLRLIYFSYDVKMKEKGDIPEGYSVSREKKERFSLILESASTNQTSMYLCASSPPHSGPGAFFGQGTRLTVV.

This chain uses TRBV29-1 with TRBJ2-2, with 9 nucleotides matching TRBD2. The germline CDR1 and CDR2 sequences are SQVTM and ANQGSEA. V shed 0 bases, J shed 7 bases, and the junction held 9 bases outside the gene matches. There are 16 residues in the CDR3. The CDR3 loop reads CSVEDSVAGVVGELFF. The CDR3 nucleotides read TGCAGCGTTGAAGATTCGGTAGCGGGAGTGGTCGGGGAGCTGTTTTTT.

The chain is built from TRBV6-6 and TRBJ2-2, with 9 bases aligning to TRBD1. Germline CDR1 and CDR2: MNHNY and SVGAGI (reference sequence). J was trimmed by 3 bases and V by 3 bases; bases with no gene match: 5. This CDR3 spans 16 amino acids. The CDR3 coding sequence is TGTGCCAGCAGTTATGGTAACAGGGGGCACACCGGGGAGCTGTTTTTT. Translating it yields CASSYGNRGHTGELFF.